This T cell receptor beta chain is from a study of T cell clonality in common variable immunodeficiency. Each donor provided about 5 to 9 ml of heparinized whole blood. This clone has at least ten counts. Its target is not known. The read halts 3 residues ahead of the CDR3 end, with the missing end drawn from the germline J gene. Trimming stripped 8 bases from V and 2 bases from J, with 23 bases between. The CDR3 loop spans 17 amino acids. Germline lookup yields CDR1 SGHRS and CDR2 YFSETQ. This table comes from immunoSEQ multiplex PCR, and its TCRdb copy is limited to in-frame clones, with some not included. There are around 39,000 clones in the sample, none observed a single time. Whole-study findings and limits: Authors noted CVID clonality's cause needs subpopulation repertoire sequencing. Fewer deletions and N-nucleotide insertions were reportedly seen in common variable immunodeficiency TCR beta sequences. CVID subjects had higher TCRbeta clonality than healthy controls, most marked in about a third.

The rearrangement links TRBV5-1 to TRBJ1-5, with D perhaps matching TRBD1 (5 bases). The receptor comes from a person aged 18 to 75 in good health. Sequencing input: peripheral blood mononuclear cells. CDR3 bases read: TGCGCCAGAAATGCTAGGGAGGGGCTATGGGGCAATCAGCCC. Encoded protein: CARNAREGLWGNQP. The complete CDR3 reads CARNAREGLWGNQPQHF.